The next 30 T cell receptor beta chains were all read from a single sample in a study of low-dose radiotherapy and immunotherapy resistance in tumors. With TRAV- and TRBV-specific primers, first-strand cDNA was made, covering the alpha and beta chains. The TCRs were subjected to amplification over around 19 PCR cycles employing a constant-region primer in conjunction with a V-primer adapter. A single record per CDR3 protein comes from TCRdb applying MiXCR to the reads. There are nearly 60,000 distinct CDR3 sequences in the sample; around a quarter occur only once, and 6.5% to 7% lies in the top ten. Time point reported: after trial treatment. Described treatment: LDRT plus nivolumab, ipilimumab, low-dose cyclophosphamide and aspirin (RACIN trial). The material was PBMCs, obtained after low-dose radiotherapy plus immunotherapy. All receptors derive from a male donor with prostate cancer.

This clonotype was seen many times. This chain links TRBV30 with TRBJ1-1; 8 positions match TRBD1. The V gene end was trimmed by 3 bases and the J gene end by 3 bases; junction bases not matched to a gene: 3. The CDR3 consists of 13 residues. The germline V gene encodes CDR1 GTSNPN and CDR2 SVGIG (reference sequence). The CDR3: CAWRTGAHTEAFF. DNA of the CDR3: TGTGCCTGGAGGACAGGGGCGCACACTGAAGCTTTCTTT.

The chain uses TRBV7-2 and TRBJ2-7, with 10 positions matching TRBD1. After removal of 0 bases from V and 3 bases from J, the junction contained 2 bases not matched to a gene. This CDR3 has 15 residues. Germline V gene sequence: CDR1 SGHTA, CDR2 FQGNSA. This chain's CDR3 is CASSLAGTGVYEQYF. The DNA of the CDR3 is TGTGCCAGCAGCTTAGCCGGGACAGGGGTCTACGAGCAGTACTTC.

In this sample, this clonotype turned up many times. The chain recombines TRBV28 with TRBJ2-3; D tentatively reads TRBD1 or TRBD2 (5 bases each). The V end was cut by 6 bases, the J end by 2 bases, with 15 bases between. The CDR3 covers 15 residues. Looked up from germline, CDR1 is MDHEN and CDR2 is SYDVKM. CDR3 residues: CASSESGAITDTQYF. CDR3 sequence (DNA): TGTGCCAGCAGCGAGTCCGGGGCCATCACAGATACGCAGTATTTT.

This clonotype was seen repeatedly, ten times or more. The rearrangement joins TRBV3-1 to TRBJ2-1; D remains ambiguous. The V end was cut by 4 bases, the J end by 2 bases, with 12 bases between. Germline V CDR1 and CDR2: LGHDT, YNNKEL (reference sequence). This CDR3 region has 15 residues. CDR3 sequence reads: CASSPSPNTYNEQFF. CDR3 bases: TGTGCCAGCAGCCCCAGCCCTAATACCTACAATGAGCAGTTCTTC.

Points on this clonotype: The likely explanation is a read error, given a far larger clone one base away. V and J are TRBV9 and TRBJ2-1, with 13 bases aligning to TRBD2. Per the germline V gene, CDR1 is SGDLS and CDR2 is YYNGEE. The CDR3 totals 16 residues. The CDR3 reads CASNEILAGGRNEQFF. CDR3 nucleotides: TGCGCCAGCAACGAGATACTAGCGGGAGGGCGCAATGAGCAGTTCTTC.

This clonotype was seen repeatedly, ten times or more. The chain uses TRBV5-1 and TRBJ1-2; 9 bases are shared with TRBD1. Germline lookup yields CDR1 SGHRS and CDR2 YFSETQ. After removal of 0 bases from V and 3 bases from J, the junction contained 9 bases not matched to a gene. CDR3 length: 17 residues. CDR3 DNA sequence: TGCGCCAGCAGCTTGGCCGCGGACAGGGGTTCCCACTATGGCTACACCTTC. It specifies CASSLAADRGSHYGYTF.

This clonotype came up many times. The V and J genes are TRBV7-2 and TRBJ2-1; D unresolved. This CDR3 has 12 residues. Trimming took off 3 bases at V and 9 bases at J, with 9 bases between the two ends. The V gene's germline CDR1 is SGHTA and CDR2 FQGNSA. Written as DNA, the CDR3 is TGTGCCAGCAGCTTTAATCGAGGTGAGCAGTTCTTC. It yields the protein CASSFNRGEQFF.

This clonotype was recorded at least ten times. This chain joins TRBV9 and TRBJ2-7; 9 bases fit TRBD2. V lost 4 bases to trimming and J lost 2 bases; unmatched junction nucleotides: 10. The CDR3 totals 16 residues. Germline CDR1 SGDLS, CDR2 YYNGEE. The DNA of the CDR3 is TGTGCCAGCAGCTCCCTTAGCGGGGGCCCTACCTACGAGCAGTACTTC. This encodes CASSSLSGGPTYEQYF.

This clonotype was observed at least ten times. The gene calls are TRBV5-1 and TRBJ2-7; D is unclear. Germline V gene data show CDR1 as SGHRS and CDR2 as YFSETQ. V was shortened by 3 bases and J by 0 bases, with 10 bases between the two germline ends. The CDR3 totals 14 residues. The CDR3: CASSSQVSSYEQYF. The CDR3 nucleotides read TGCGCCAGCAGCTCCCAAGTGAGCTCCTACGAGCAGTACTTC.

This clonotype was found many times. CDR3: CASSAAGGGGVDTQYF. The CDR3 DNA follows: TGTGCCAGCAGTGCCGCCGGTGGCGGGGGGGTCGATACGCAGTATTTT. The chain uses TRBV6-1 and TRBJ2-3; 9 bases align to TRBD2. The CDR3 consists of 16 residues. Germline V CDR1 and CDR2: MNHNS, SASEGT. V lost 4 bases, J lost 6 bases, and 11 bases stayed unmatched.

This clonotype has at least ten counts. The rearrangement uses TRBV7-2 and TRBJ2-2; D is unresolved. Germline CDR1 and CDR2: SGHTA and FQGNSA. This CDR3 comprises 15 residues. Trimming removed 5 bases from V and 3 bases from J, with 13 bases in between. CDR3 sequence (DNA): TGTGCCAGCAGCCCCTTTAGCAGACACACCGGGGAGCTGTTTTTT. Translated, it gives CASSPFSRHTGELFF. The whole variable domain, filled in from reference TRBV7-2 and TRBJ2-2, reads GAGVSQSPSNKVTEKGKDVELRCDPISGHTALYWYRQSLGQGLEFLIYFQGNSAPDKSGLPSDRFSAERTGGSVSTLTIQRTQQEDSAVYLCASSPFSRHTGELFFGEGSRLTVL.

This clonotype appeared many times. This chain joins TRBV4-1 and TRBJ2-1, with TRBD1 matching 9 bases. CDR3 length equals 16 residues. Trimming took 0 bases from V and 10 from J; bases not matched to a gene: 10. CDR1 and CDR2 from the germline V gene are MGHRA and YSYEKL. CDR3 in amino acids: CASSQDRGQGGNEQFF. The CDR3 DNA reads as TGCGCCAGCAGCCAAGATCGGGGACAGGGCGGGAACGAGCAGTTCTTC.

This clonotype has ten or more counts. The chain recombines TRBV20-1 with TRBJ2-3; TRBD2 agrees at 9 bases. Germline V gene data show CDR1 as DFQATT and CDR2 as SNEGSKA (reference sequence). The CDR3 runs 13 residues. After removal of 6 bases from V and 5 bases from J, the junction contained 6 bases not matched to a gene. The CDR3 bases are TGCAGTGCCCGCGGGGGGGCGCGAGATACGCAGTATTTT. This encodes CSARGGARDTQYF.

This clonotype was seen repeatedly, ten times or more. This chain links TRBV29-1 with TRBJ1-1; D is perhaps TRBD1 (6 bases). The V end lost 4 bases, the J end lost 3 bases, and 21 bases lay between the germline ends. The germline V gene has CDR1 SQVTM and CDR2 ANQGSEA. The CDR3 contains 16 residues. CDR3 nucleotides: TGCAGCGTTGTGGCTGGGGGCGCGTTTATAGACACTGAAGCTTTCTTT. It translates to CSVVAGGAFIDTEAFF.

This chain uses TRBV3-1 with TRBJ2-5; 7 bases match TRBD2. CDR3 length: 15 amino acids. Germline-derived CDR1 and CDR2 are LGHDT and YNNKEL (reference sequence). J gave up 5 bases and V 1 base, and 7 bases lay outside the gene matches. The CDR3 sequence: CASSQGAGVIETQYF. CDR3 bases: TGTGCCAGCAGCCAAGGGGCGGGAGTAATCGAGACCCAGTACTTC.

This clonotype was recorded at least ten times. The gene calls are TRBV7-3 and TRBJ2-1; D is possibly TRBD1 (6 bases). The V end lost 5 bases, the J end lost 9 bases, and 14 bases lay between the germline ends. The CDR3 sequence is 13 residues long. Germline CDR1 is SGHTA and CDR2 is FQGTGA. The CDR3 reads CASSPQGSGEQFF. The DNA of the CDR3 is TGTGCCAGCAGCCCACAGGGTTCTGGTGAGCAGTTCTTC. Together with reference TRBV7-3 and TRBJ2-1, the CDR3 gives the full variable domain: GAGVSQTPSNKVTEKGKYVELRCDPISGHTALYWYRQSLGQGPEFLIYFQGTGAADDSGLPNDRFFAVRPEGSVSTLKIQRTERGDSAVYLCASSPQGSGEQFFGPGTRLTVL.

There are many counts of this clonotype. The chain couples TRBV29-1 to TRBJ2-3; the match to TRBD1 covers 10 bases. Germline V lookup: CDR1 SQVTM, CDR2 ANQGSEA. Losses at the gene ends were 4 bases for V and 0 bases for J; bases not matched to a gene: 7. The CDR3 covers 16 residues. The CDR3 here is CSVGGKDRGSTDTQYF. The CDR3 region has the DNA TGCAGCGTTGGGGGTAAGGACAGGGGGAGCACAGATACGCAGTATTTT.

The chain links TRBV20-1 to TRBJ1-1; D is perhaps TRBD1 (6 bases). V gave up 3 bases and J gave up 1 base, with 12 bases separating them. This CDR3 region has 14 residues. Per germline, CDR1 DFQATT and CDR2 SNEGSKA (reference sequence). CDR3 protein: CSARPNRENTEAFF. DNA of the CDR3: TGCAGTGCTAGGCCTAACAGGGAGAACACTGAAGCTTTCTTT.

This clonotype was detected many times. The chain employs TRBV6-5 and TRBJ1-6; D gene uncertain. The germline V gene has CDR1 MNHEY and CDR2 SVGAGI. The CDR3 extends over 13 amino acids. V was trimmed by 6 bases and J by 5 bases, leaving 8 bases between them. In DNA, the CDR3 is TGTGCCAGCAGGGACGGGAATAATTCACCCCTCCACTTT. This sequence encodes CASRDGNNSPLHF.

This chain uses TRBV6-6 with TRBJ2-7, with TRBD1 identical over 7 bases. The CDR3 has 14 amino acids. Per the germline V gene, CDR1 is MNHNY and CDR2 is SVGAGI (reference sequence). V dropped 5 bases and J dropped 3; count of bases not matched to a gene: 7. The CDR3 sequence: CASSSPGQSYEQYF. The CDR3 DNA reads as TGTGCCAGCAGTAGTCCGGGACAGAGCTACGAGCAGTACTTC.

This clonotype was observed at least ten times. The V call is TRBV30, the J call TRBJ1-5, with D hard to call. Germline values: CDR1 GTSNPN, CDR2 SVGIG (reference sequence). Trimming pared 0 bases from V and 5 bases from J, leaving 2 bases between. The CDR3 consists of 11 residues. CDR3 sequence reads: CAWSVHQPQHF. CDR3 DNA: TGTGCCTGGAGTGTACATCAGCCCCAGCATTTT.

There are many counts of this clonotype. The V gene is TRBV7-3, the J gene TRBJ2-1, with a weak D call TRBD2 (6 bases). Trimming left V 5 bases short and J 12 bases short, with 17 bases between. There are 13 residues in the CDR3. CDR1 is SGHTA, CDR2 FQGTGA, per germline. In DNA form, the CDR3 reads TGTGCCAGCAGCCCCAAAACGGGGGTCGGGCAGTTCTTC. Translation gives CASSPKTGVGQFF.

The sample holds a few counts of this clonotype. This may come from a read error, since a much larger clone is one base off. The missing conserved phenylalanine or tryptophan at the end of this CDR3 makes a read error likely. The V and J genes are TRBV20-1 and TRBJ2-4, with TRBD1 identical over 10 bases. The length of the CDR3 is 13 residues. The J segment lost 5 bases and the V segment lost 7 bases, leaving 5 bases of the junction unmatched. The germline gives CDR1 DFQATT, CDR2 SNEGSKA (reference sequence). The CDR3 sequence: CSVGGQGQNIQYL. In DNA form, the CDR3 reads TGCAGTGTGGGGGGACAGGGGCAAAACATTCAGTACCTC.

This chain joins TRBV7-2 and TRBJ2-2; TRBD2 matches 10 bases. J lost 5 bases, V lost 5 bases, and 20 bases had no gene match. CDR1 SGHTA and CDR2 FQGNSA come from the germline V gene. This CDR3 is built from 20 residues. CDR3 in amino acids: CASSTRSSGGGFGGTGELFF. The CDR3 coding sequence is TGTGCCAGCAGCACCCGATCTAGCGGGGGTGGGTTTGGTGGAACCGGGGAGCTGTTTTTT.

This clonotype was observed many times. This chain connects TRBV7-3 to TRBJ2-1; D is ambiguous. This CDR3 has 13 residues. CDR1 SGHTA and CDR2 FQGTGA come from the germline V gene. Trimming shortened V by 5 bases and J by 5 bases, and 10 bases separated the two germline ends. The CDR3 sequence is CASSLSQDNEQFF. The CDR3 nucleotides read TGTGCCAGCAGCCTTTCTCAGGACAATGAGCAGTTCTTC.

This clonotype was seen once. DNA of the CDR3: TGTGCCACCAGCAGAGATAAGAGCTCTGGGGCCAACGTCCTGACTTTC. This encodes CATSRDKSSGANVLTF. The chain recombines TRBV15 with TRBJ2-6; D gene unclear. CDR3 length equals 16 residues. V lost 0 bases, J lost 0 bases, and 6 bases lay in between. From germline, CDR1 is LNHNV and CDR2 YYDKDF (reference sequence).

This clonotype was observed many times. The CDR3: CASSTGQTTNEKLFF. The CDR3, as DNA: TGTGCCAGTAGTACCGGACAAACAACTAATGAAAAACTGTTTTTT. The rearrangement joins TRBV19 to TRBJ1-4, with a tentative D call TRBD1 (5 bases). The germline V gene encodes CDR1 LNHDA and CDR2 SQIVND (reference sequence). There are 15 residues in the CDR3. Trimming took 4 bases from V and 0 from J, leaving 9 bases between them.

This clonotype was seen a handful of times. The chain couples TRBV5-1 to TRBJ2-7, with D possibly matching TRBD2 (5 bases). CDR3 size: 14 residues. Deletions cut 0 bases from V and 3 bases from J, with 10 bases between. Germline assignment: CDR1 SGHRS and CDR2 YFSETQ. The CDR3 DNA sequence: TGCGCCAGCAGCTTGGCGAGCGGTAACTACGAGCAGTACTTC. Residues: CASSLASGNYEQYF.

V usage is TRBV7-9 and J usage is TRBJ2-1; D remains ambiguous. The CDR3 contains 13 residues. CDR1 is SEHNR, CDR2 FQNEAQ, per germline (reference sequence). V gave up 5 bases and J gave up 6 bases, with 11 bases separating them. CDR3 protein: CASSVDRSNEQFF. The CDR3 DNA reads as TGTGCCAGCAGCGTAGATCGGTCCAATGAGCAGTTCTTC.

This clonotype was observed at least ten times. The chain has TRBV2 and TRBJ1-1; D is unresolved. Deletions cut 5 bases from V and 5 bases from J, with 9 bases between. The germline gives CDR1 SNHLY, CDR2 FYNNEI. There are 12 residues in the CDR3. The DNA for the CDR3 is TGTGCCAGCAGTCCCACAGTAACTGAAGCTTTCTTT. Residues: CASSPTVTEAFF.